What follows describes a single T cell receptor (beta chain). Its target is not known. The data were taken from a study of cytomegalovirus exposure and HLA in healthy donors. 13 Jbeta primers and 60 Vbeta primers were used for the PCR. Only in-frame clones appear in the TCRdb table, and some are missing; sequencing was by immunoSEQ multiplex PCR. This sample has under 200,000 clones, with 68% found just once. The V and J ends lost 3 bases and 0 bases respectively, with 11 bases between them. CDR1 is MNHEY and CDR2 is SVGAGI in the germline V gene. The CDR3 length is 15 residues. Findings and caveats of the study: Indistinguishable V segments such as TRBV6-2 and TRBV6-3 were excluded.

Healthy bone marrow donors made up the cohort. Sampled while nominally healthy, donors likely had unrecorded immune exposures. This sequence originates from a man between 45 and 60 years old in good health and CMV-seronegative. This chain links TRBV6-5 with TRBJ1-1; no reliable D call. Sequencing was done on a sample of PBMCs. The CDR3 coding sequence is TGTGCCAGCAGTTATGGCGGGATCATGAACACTGAAGCTTTCTTT. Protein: CASSYGGIMNTEAFF.